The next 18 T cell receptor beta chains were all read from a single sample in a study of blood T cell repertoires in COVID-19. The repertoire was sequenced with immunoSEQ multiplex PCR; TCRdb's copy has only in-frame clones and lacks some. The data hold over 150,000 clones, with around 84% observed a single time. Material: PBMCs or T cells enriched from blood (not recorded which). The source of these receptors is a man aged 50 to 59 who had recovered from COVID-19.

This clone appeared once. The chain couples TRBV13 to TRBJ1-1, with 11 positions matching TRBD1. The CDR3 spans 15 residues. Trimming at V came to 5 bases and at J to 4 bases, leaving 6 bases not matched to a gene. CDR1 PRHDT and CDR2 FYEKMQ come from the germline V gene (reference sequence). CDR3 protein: CASSVGQGAGTEAFF. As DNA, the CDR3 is TGTGCCAGCAGCGTTGGACAGGGGGCCGGCACTGAAGCTTTCTTT.

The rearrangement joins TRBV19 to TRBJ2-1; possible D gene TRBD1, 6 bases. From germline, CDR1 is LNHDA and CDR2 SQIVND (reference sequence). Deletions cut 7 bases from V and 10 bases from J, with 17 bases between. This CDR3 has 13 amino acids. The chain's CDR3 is CASTPNRVREQFF. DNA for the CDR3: TGTGCCAGTACCCCGAACAGGGTCCGAGAGCAGTTCTTC.

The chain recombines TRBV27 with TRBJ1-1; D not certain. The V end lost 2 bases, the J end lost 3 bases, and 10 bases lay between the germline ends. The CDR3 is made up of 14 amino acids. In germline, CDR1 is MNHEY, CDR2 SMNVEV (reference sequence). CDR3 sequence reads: CASSLGQVDTEAFF. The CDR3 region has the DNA TGTGCCAGCAGTTTAGGGCAGGTCGACACTGAAGCTTTCTTT.

CDR3 bases: TGTGCCAGCAGTCCCGGACAGAACTATGGCTACACCTTC. It encodes CASSPGQNYGYTF. The J gene is TRBJ1-2, the V gene TRBV6-5; a possible D gene is TRBD1 (6 bases). CDR1 MNHEY and CDR2 SVGAGI come from the germline V gene. The V and J ends lost 5 bases and 2 bases respectively, with 9 bases between them. This CDR3 is built from 13 residues.

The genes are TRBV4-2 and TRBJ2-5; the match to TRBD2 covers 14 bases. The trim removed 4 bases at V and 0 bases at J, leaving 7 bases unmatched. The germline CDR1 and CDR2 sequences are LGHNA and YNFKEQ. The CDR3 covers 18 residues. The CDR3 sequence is CASSPRTSGGRYQETQYF. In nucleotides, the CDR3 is TGTGCCAGCAGCCCCCGGACTAGCGGGGGGAGGTACCAAGAGACCCAGTACTTC.

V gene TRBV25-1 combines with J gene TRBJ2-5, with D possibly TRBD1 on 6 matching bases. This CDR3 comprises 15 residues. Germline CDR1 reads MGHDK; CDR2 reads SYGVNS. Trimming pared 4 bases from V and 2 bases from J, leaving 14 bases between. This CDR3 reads CASSVDTGRQETQYF. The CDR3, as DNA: TGTGCCAGCAGTGTCGACACAGGGAGACAAGAGACCCAGTACTTC.

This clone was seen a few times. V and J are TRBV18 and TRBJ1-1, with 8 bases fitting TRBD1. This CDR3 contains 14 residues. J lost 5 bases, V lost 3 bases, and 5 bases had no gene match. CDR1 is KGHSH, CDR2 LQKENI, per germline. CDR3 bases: TGTGCCAGCTCACCTCCGGGACAGGTTACTGAAGCTTTCTTT. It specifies CASSPPGQVTEAFF.

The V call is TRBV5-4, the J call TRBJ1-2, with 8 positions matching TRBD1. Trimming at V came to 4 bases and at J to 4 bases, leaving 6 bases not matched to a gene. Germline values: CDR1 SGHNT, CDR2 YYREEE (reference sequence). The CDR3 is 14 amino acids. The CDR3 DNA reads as TGTGCCAGCAGCCTGGACAGGGTGGTCTATGGCTACACCTTC. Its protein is CASSLDRVVYGYTF.

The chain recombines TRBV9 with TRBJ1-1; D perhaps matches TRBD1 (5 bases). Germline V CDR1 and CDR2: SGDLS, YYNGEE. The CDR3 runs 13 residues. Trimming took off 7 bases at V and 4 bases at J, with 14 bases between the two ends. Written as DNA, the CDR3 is TGTGCCAGCGGCTCGGACACCCGCACTGAAGCTTTCTTT. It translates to CASGSDTRTEAFF.

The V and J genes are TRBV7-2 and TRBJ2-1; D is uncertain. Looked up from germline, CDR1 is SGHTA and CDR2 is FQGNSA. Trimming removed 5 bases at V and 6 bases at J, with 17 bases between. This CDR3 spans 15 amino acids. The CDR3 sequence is CASSPDGLSLNEQFF. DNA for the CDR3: TGTGCCAGCAGCCCCGACGGGTTGAGTCTCAATGAGCAGTTCTTC.

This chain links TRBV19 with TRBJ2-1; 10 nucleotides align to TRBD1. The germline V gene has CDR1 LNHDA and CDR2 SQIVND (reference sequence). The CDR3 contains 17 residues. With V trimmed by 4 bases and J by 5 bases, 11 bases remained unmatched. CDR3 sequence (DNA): TGTGCCAGTAGTAGCGGGACAGGGGTACCGGTAGACAATGAGCAGTTCTTC. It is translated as CASSSGTGVPVDNEQFF.

DNA of the CDR3: TGTGCCAGCAGTAGGACAGGGGGCGAGACCCAGTACTTC. Its protein product is CASSRTGGETQYF. This chain joins TRBV6-5 and TRBJ2-5; 11 bases agree with TRBD1. The germline V gene has CDR1 MNHEY and CDR2 SVGAGI. The CDR3 totals 13 residues. V was clipped by 5 bases and J by 5 bases; unmatched bases: 1.

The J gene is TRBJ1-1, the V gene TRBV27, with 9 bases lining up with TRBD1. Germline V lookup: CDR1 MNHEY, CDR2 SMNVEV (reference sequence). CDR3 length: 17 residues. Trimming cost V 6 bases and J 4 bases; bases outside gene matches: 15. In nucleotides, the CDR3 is TGTGCCAGCAGCTCAGACGGGACAGGGCTGGGAGTCACTGAAGCTTTCTTT. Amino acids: CASSSDGTGLGVTEAFF.

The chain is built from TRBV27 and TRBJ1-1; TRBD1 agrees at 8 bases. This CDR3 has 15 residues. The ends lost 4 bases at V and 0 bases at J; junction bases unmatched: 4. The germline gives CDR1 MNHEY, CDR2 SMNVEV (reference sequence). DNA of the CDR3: TGTGCCAGCAGTTCATCAGGGGGCATGAACACTGAAGCTTTCTTT. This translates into CASSSSGGMNTEAFF.

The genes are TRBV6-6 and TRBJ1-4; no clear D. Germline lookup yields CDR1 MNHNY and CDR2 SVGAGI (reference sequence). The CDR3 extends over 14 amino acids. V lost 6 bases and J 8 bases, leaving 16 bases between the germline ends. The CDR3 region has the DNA TGTGCCAGCAGGTTAAGGACCGCGGGCGAAAAACTGTTTTTT. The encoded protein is CASRLRTAGEKLFF.

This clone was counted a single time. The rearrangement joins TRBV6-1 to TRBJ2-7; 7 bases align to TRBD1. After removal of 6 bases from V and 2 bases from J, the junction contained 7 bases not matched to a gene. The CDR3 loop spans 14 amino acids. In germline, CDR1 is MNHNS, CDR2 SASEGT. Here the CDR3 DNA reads TGTGCCAGCAGAACTACCGGGACAGCCTACGAGCAGTACTTC. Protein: CASRTTGTAYEQYF.

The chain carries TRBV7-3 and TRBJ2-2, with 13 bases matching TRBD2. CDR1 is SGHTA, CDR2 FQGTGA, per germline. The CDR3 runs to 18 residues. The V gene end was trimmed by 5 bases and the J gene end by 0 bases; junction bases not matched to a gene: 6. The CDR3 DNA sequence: TGTGCCAGCAGCCAGGCCGGACTAGCGGGGGCGAACACCGGGGAGCTGTTTTTT. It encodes CASSQAGLAGANTGELFF.

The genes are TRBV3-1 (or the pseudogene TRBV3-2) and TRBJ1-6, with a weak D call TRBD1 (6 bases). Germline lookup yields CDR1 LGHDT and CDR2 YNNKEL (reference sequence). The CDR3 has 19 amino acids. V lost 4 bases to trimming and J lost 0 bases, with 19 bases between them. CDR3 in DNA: TGTGCCAGCAGCCCGGGAGGGACATGGGTACGCTCCTATAATTCACCCCTCCACTTT. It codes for CASSPGGTWVRSYNSPLHF.